The present TCR beta chain was sequenced within a study of cytomegalovirus exposure and HLA in healthy donors. Regarding the study as a whole: Because they were indistinguishable, some V segments, including TRBV6-2 and TRBV6-3, were excluded.

This PCR relied on a set of 60 Vbeta primers and 13 Jbeta primers. Repertoires were generated with immunoSEQ multiplex PCR, while TCRdb's copy carries only in-frame clones and drops some. This table has about 150,000 clones, approximately 78% appearing once. Regarding this clone: Its antigen is currently unknown.

The CDR3 has 16 residues. CDR1 SGHDT and CDR2 YYEEEE come from the germline V gene. The V end was cut by 2 bases, the J end by 0 bases, with 12 bases between. The receptor comes from a woman between 45 and 60 years old in good health and CMV-seropositive. V is TRBV5-6 and J is TRBJ1-3; no definite D call. Material: PBMCs. The CDR3 reads CASSFPPHSSGNTIYF. Here the CDR3 DNA reads TGTGCCAGCAGCTTTCCCCCTCACAGCTCTGGAAACACCATATATTTT. Supplemented by reference TRBV5-6 and TRBJ1-3, the full variable domain reads DAGVTQSPTHLIKTRGQQVTLRCSPKSGHDTVSWYQQALGQGPQFIFQYYEEEERQRGNFPDRFSGHQFPNYSSELNVNALLLGDSALYLCASSFPPHSSGNTIYFGEGSWLTVV.